A selection of T cell receptor beta chains follows, all from one sample in a study of T cells in Graves' hyperthyroidism and ophthalmopathy. TCRdb used MiXCR to reprocess the multiplex PCR reads, holding one entry per CDR3 protein. The table lists hundreds of thousands of distinct CDR3 sequences, around 15% of them singletons. Specimen: blood. Source of these receptors: a woman younger than 30 with Graves' hyperthyroidism. CDR3s include the opening cysteine and the closing phenylalanine or tryptophan. Fields, in order: clone size, V gene, D gene, J gene, CDR3 DNA, CDR3 protein. The D gene is left open where the match is weak. Only part of the rows carry a size: once, few, many, or a class if the clone is expanded.

>NA|TRBV12-5|TRBD1|TRBJ2-2
TGTGCTAGTGGTTTTGTATCCGGGACAGTCATTTCCACCGGGGAGCTGTTTTTT
CASGFVSGTVISTGELFF
>NA|TRBV19|TRBD2|TRBJ2-7
TGTGCCAGTAGGCGCCTCGGGACTAGCGGGAGCAGTGAGCAGTACTTC
CASRRLGTSGSSEQYF
>NA|TRBV25-1|NA|TRBJ2-3
TGTGCCAGCACCGAAGATCGGGGGCCCTACACAGATACGCAGTATTTT
CASTEDRGPYTDTQYF
>many|TRBV24-1|NA|TRBJ2-1
TGTGCCACCAGTGCGGTGTACAGGGATTCGGATGAGCAGTTCTTC
CATSAVYRDSDEQFF
>NA|TRBV7-2|NA|TRBJ1-1
TGTGCCCCCCAACAGATGAACACTGAAGCTTTCTTT
CAPQQMNTEAFF
>few|TRBV27|NA|TRBJ2-7
TGTGCCAGCAGTTTATCAACGACCCTATCCTACGAGCAGTACTTC
CASSLSTTLSYEQYF
>NA|TRBV6-9|NA|TRBJ2-5
TGTGCCAGCAGTTACTCTAAGGGGGGGCCGAAAAAGATAGGGGAGACCCAGTACTTC
CASSYSKGGPKKIGETQYF
>many|TRBV7-9|TRBD1|TRBJ1-2
TGTGCCAGCAGAGCCACAGGGGTTGGCTATGGCTACACCTTC
CASRATGVGYGYTF
>many|TRBV5-6|TRBD2|TRBJ2-5
TGTGCCAGCAGCCACACTAGCGCAGAAGAGACCCAGTACTTC
CASSHTSAEETQYF
>many|TRBV12-3/TRBV12-4|NA|TRBJ1-1
TGTGCCAGCAGTTTAGTGTTAGGTGGTCGGCAGCATAACACTGAAGCTTTCTTT
CASSLVLGGRQHNTEAFF
>NA|TRBV25-1|NA|TRBJ2-2
TGTGCCAGCAGTGAACCCCCCCCCACCGGGGAGCTGTTTTTT
CASSEPPPTGELFF
>many|TRBV28|NA|TRBJ2-3
TGTGCCAGCAGTTTAAGGCTAGAGGCAGATACGCAGTATTTT
CASSLRLEADTQYF
>many|TRBV11-2|NA|TRBJ2-3
TGTGCCAGCAGCTTAGGCGGGGGACACACAGATACGCAGTATTTT
CASSLGGGHTDTQYF
>many|TRBV6-4|TRBD2|TRBJ2-3
TGTGCCAGCAGTGCCCTGACTAGCGGGGGGGCAGATACGCAGTATTTT
CASSALTSGGADTQYF
>many|TRBV24-1|NA|TRBJ1-5
TGTGCCACCAGTGAGAATACGGGGGGCGAGAATCAGCCCCAGCATTTT
CATSENTGGENQPQHF
>NA|TRBV24-1|TRBD1|TRBJ2-7
TGTGCCACCAGAGCCCCAGGGGGACGGCAGTACTTC
CATRAPGGRQYF
>few|TRBV10-1|TRBD1|TRBJ2-7
TGCGCCAGCAGTGACTTCAAACCCCGGGACAGGTCCACCTACGAGCAGTACTTC
CASSDFKPRDRSTYEQYF
>NA|TRBV18|TRBD1|TRBJ2-7
TGTGCCAGCTCACCCGACAGGGGGACCTCCTACGAGCAGTACTTC
CASSPDRGTSYEQYF
>few|TRBV19|NA|TRBJ1-2
TGTGCCAGTAGTGTCGACAGGAGAAACTATGGCTACACCTTC
CASSVDRRNYGYTF
>many|TRBV11-2|NA|TRBJ2-7
TGTGCCAGCACCTCAAGGATGTACCCCGTCTACGAGCAGTACTTC
CASTSRMYPVYEQYF
>NA|TRBV19|NA|TRBJ1-1
TGTGCCAGTAGTATAGATGGGGGGGGGACTGAAGCTTTCTTT
CASSIDGGGTEAFF
>NA|TRBV10-2|TRBD1|TRBJ2-1
TGCGCCAGCAGGACCGACAGGGGGCCGGGCAATGAGCAGTTCTTC
CASRTDRGPGNEQFF
>NA|TRBV5-4|NA|TRBJ2-5
TGTGCCGGCAGCGTGGGAGCGGTTGTAGAGACCCAGTACTTC
CAGSVGAVVETQYF
>many|TRBV19|TRBD2|TRBJ2-1
TGTGCCAGTAGTAGTAGCGGGTCATACTACAATGAGCAGTTCTTC
CASSSSGSYYNEQFF
>many|TRBV11-2|NA|TRBJ2-1
TGTGCCAGCAGCCCGGGCCAGTTGTACAATGAGCAGTTCTTC
CASSPGQLYNEQFF
>few|TRBV4-2|NA|TRBJ1-4
TGTGCCAGCAGCCAAGAGTGGACAACAACTAATGAAAAACTGTTTTTT
CASSQEWTTTNEKLFF
>few|TRBV9|TRBD1|TRBJ1-1
TGTGCCAGCAGCCCTCCAGGACAGGGAACCAACACTGAAGCTTTCTTT
CASSPPGQGTNTEAFF
>NA|TRBV25-1|NA|TRBJ2-7
TGTGCCAGCAGTTTCCTGGGTATAGGGGGCTCCTACGAGCAGTACTTC
CASSFLGIGGSYEQYF
>few|TRBV18|TRBD2|TRBJ2-3
TGTGCCAGCTCACCACCGAGCGGACTAGCGGGAGGATCAGATACGCAGTATTTT
CASSPPSGLAGGSDTQYF
>many|TRBV2|NA|TRBJ1-1
TGTGCCAGCAGTGGGACAGTCACTGAAGCTTTCTTT
CASSGTVTEAFF
>NA|TRBV12-5|NA|TRBJ2-7
TGTGCTAGTGGTTTGGTAATGAGCACCTTCTACGAGCAGTACTTC
CASGLVMSTFYEQYF
>many|TRBV11-2|NA|TRBJ2-1
TGTGCCAGCAGCTTAGGGGTTTTTAATGAGCAGTTCTTC
CASSLGVFNEQFF
>NA|TRBV7-3|NA|TRBJ2-5
TGTGCCAGCAGCTTAGGGAGAGCACAGGCTCAAGAGACCCAGTACTTC
CASSLGRAQAQETQYF
>few|TRBV18|TRBD1|TRBJ1-1
TGTGCCAGCTCACCCCTGGACAGGGCGGCCACTGAAGCTTTCTTT
CASSPLDRAATEAFF
>NA|TRBV13|NA|TRBJ2-6
TGTGCCAGCAGCTTAGGAACGTTCCCTGGGGCCAACGTCCTGACTTTC
CASSLGTFPGANVLTF
>few|TRBV19|TRBD1|TRBJ1-5
TGTGCCAGTGAACAGGGGTTAAGGAGCAATCAGCCCCAGCATTTT
CASEQGLRSNQPQHF
>many|TRBV15|TRBD2|TRBJ2-5
TGTGCCACCAGCAGACGGACTAGCGGGAGGGTGGAGACCCAGTACTTC
CATSRRTSGRVETQYF
>NA|TRBV19|TRBD2|TRBJ2-7
TGTGCCAGTAGATTTAGCGGGGGGATCAGTTACGAGCAGTACTTC
CASRFSGGISYEQYF
>NA|TRBV4-3|NA|TRBJ1-2
TGCGCCAGCAGCCAAGTCTTCGGTCCCCTCTATGGCTACACCTTC
CASSQVFGPLYGYTF
>NA|TRBV27|TRBD2|TRBJ2-7
TGTGCCAGCAAATCCTTAGCGGGAGGGCCTGGAGAGCAGTACTTC
CASKSLAGGPGEQYF
>many|TRBV7-8|TRBD2|TRBJ2-1
TGTGCCAGCAGCCCCTTTATTGGACGGACTAGCGGGGGGGCTGGTGAGCAGTTCTTC
CASSPFIGRTSGGAGEQFF
>NA|TRBV6-2/TRBV6-3|NA|TRBJ1-4
TGTGCCAGCAGCCCAAGACAGTGGACTAATGAAAAACTGTTTTTT
CASSPRQWTNEKLFF